These T cell receptor beta chains were read from a single sample in a study of blood T cell repertoires in COVID-19. Assay: immunoSEQ multiplex PCR; the TCRdb copy retains only in-frame clones and omits some. Of tens of thousands of clones listed, around 93% are singletons. The sequenced sample was peripheral blood. These receptors all stem from a human donor with active COVID-19. The donor label of this sample is uncertain. Both conserved end residues are part of each CDR3. A D gene is named only where the DNA matches it firmly. Clone size is not always given. Where it is, it says once, few, many or a class for expanded clones.

>NA|TRBV28|NA|TRBJ2-1
CASSELRGQHNEQFF
TGTGCCAGCAGTGAGCTTCGAGGACAACACAATGAGCAGTTCTTC
>TRBD2|TRBV15|NA|TRBJ2-7
CATSRPLRGGLHEQYF
TGTGCCACCAGCAGACCCCTTCGGGGGGGCCTCCACGAGCAGTACTTC
>NA|TRBV5-6|once|TRBJ1-2
CASRGNDRFYGYTF
TGTGCCAGCAGGGGTAACGACAGATTCTATGGCTACACCTTC
>TRBD1|TRBV28|NA|TRBJ1-6
CASSTGDYNSPLHF
TGTGCCAGCAGCACAGGGGATTATAATTCACCCCTCCACTTT
>TRBD1|TRBV6-8|NA|TRBJ1-4
CASSCGQGTHDEKLFF
TGTGCCAGCAGTTGCGGACAGGGGACGCATGATGAAAAACTGTTTTTT
>TRBD2|TRBV28|NA|TRBJ2-2
CASRKTSGGAGGELFF
TGTGCCAGCAGAAAAACTAGCGGGGGGGCCGGCGGGGAGCTGTTTTTT
>NA|TRBV3-1/TRBV3-2|NA|TRBJ2-7
CASSQVAEGTSSYEQYF
TGTGCCAGCAGCCAAGTAGCTGAGGGGACAAGCTCCTACGAGCAGTACTTC
>TRBD2|TRBV7-6|once|TRBJ2-7
CASSHPLAGGREQYF
TGTGCCAGCAGCCATCCCTTAGCGGGGGGTCGCGAGCAGTACTTC
>NA|TRBV6-5|NA|TRBJ2-5
CASSLGLGWSQETQYF
TGTGCCAGCAGTTTGGGGCTGGGGTGGTCCCAAGAGACCCAGTACTTC
>NA|TRBV12-3/TRBV12-4|NA|TRBJ1-4
CASSLNRDEKLFF
TGTGCCAGCAGTCTCAACAGGGATGAAAAACTGTTTTTT
>NA|TRBV25-1|NA|TRBJ1-4
CASSEGASTNEKLFF
TGTGCCAGCAGTGAAGGGGCATCGACTAATGAAAAACTGTTTTTT
>TRBD1|TRBV5-6|NA|TRBJ1-1
CASRGTGVNTEAFF
TGTGCCAGCAGGGGGACAGGGGTGAACACTGAAGCTTTCTTT
>NA|TRBV4-1|once|TRBJ1-5
CASSQGPRGIEPQHF
TGCGCCAGCAGCCAAGGCCCCCGGGGGATAGAGCCCCAGCATTTT
>NA|TRBV3-1/TRBV3-2|once|TRBJ2-2
CASSQDAGVNTGELFF
TGTGCCAGCAGCCAAGATGCCGGAGTCAACACCGGGGAGCTGTTTTTT
>TRBD2|TRBV4-2|NA|TRBJ2-2
CASSPLAGGPPGELFF
TGTGCCAGCAGCCCTCTAGCGGGGGGGCCCCCCGGGGAGCTGTTTTTT
>NA|TRBV5-1|NA|TRBJ1-6
CASSLGGDNSPLHF
TGCGCCAGCAGCTTAGGAGGGGATAATTCACCCCTCCACTTT
>NA|TRBV29-1|NA|TRBJ1-1
CSVVTDTLEAFF
TGCAGCGTGGTGACGGACACCCTTGAAGCTTTCTTT
>TRBD2|TRBV7-9|NA|TRBJ2-1
CASSLEGLANEQFF
TGTGCCAGCAGCTTAGAGGGACTAGCCAATGAGCAGTTCTTC
>TRBD1|TRBV6-5|once|TRBJ1-2
CASSSGQGKGYTF
TGTGCCAGCAGTTCGGGACAGGGGAAAGGCTACACCTTC
>TRBD2|TRBV5-1|NA|TRBJ2-2
CASSSPGGVNTGELFF
TGCGCCAGCAGCTCCCCCGGGGGGGTAAACACCGGGGAGCTGTTTTTT
>NA|TRBV4-1|NA|TRBJ1-2
CASSQGGGSWGYTF
TGCGCCAGCAGCCAAGGGGGGGGCTCATGGGGCTACACCTTC
>TRBD1|TRBV7-9|once|TRBJ2-7
CASSDTDDRVSNWEQYF
TGTGCCAGCAGCGACACAGATGACAGGGTCTCCAATTGGGAGCAGTACTTC
>TRBD2|TRBV13|NA|TRBJ2-5
CASSLVLAGQETQYF
TGTGCCAGCAGCTTAGTACTAGCGGGACAAGAGACCCAGTACTTC
>TRBD2|TRBV27|NA|TRBJ2-3
CASSLIGGAITDTQYF
TGTGCCAGCAGTTTAATCGGGGGGGCGATCACAGATACGCAGTATTTT
>NA|TRBV4-3|NA|TRBJ2-7
CASSQEGRGSEQYF
TGCGCCAGCAGCCAAGAAGGACGAGGGAGCGAGCAGTACTTC
>TRBD1|TRBV10-2|NA|TRBJ1-2
CASRGGGDRTGNYGYTF
TGCGCCAGCAGGGGAGGGGGCGATCGGACAGGGAACTATGGCTACACCTTC
>NA|TRBV12-1|NA|TRBJ2-7
CASSFIGVRGGVTYEQYF
TGTGCCAGCAGCTTTATCGGTGTTCGAGGGGGAGTTACCTACGAGCAGTACTTC
>NA|TRBV7-9|NA|TRBJ1-3
CASRGHTNSGNTIYF
TGTGCCAGCAGGGGGCATACGAACTCTGGAAACACCATATATTTT
>NA|TRBV3-1/TRBV3-2|NA|TRBJ1-5
CASSSAGVGLGDSNQPQHF
TGTGCCAGCAGCTCGGCGGGAGTTGGGTTGGGCGATAGCAATCAGCCCCAGCATTTT
>TRBD1|TRBV28|NA|TRBJ2-3
CASTPGTATDTQYF
TGTGCCAGCACGCCTGGGACAGCAACTGATACGCAGTATTTT
>TRBD2|TRBV6-5|NA|TRBJ2-5
CASRRSGGWKTQYF
TGTGCCAGCAGGAGGAGCGGGGGGTGGAAGACCCAGTACTTC
>TRBD1|TRBV7-2|NA|TRBJ2-1
CASSRGGTGGHNEQFF
TGTGCCAGCAGCCGCGGGGGGACAGGGGGCCACAATGAGCAGTTCTTC
>TRBD2|TRBV5-4|NA|TRBJ2-1
CASSSTTSGVGREQFF
TGTGCCAGCAGCTCCACGACTAGCGGGGTGGGACGTGAGCAGTTCTTC
>NA|TRBV29-1|once|TRBJ1-1
CSVDLGTEAFF
TGCAGCGTTGACCTCGGGACTGAAGCTTTCTTT
>TRBD1|TRBV19|NA|TRBJ1-6
CASSLGQLNSPLHF
TGTGCCAGTAGTTTGGGACAGCTCAATTCACCCCTCCACTTT
>NA|TRBV12-2|NA|TRBJ2-5
CASRFRRGAQETQYF
TGTGCAAGTCGCTTTAGGCGGGGGGCTCAAGAGACCCAGTACTTC
>TRBD1|TRBV12-5|NA|TRBJ2-1
CASGPPGQGIWEQFF
TGTGCTAGTGGTCCCCCGGGACAGGGTATTTGGGAGCAGTTCTTC